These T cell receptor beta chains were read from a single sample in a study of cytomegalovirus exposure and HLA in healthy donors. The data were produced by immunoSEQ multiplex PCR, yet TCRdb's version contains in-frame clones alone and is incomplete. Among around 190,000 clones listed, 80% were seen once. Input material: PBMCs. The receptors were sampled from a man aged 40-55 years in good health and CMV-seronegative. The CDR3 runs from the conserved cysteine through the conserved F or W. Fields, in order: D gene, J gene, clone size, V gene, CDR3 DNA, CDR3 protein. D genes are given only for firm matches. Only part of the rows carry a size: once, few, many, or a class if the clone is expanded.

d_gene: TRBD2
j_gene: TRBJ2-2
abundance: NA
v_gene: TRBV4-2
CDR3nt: TGTGCCAGCAGCCAAGCGTACCTCAGACTAGCGGGGGGGCCCGGGGAGCTGTTTTTT
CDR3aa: CASSQAYLRLAGGPGELFF

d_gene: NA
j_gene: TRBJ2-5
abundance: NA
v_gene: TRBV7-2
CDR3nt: TGTGCCAGCAGCTTACTATATCAAGAGACCCAGTACTTC
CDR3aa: CASSLLYQETQYF

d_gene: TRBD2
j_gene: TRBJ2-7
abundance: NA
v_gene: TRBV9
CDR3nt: TGTGCCAGCAGCGTAGAAGGTAGCGGGGCCTACGAGCAGTACTTC
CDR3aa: CASSVEGSGAYEQYF

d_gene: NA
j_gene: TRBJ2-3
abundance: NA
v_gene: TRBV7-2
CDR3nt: TGTGCCAGCAGCGTCCGGAGCAGCGCAGATACGCAGTATTTT
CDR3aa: CASSVRSSADTQYF

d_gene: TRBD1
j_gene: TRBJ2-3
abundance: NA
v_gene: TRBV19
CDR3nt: TGTGCCAGTAGGGGACAGGGCATCATCACAGATACGCAGTATTTT
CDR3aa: CASRGQGIITDTQYF

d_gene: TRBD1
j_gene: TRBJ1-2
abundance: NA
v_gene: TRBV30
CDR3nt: TGTGCCTGGGAACCGGACAGGACTGGCTACACCTTC
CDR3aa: CAWEPDRTGYTF

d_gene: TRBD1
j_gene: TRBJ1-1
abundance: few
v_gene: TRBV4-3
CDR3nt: TGCGCCAGCAGCCAAGAGGGACAGGGGAACACTGAAGCTTTCTTT
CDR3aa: CASSQEGQGNTEAFF

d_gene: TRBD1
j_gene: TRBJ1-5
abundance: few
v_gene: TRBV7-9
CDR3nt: TGTGCCAGCAGCCTAGGACAGGCCATCTCGGGCCAGCCCCAGCATTTT
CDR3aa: CASSLGQAISGQPQHF

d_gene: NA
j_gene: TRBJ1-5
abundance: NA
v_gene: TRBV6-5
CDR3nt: TGTGCCACCTGGACAGTCAATCAGCCCCAGCATTTT
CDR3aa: CATWTVNQPQHF

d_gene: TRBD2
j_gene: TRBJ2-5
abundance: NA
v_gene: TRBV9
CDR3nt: TGTGCCACCGCCCGGGGGAGAGGCGGGGGTGATTCAGGAGAGACCCAGTACTTC
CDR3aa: CATARGRGGGDSGETQYF

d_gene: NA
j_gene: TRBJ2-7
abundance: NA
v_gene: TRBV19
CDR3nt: TGTGCCAGTAGCATAGGGGGGCGCTTGTACGAGCAGTACTTC
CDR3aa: CASSIGGRLYEQYF

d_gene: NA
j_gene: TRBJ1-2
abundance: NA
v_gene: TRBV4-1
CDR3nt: TGCGCCAGCAGCCAAGAGAGGCAGGGGTACTATGGCTACACCTTC
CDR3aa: CASSQERQGYYGYTF

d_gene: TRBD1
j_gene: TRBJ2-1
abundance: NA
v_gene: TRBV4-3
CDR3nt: TGCGCCAGCAGCCACGACAGACAGGGGGCCTACAATGAGCAGTTCTTC
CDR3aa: CASSHDRQGAYNEQFF

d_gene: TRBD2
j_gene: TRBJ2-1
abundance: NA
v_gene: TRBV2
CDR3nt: TGTGCCACGCGGGGGACTAGCGGAAGCAATGAGCAGTTCTTC
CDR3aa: CATRGTSGSNEQFF

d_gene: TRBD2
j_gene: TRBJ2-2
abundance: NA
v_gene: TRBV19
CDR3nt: TGTGCCAGTAGCTTGGGACTAGCGGGGGTCGGGGAGCTGTTTTTT
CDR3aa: CASSLGLAGVGELFF

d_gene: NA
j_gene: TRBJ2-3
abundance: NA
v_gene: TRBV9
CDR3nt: TGTGCCAGCAGCCCCCCCGCAGATACGCAGTATTTT
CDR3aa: CASSPPADTQYF

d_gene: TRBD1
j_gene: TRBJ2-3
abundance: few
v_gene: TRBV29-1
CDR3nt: TGCAGCGTATCATTAGGGACAGGGTTTTCAGATACGCAGTATTTT
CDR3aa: CSVSLGTGFSDTQYF